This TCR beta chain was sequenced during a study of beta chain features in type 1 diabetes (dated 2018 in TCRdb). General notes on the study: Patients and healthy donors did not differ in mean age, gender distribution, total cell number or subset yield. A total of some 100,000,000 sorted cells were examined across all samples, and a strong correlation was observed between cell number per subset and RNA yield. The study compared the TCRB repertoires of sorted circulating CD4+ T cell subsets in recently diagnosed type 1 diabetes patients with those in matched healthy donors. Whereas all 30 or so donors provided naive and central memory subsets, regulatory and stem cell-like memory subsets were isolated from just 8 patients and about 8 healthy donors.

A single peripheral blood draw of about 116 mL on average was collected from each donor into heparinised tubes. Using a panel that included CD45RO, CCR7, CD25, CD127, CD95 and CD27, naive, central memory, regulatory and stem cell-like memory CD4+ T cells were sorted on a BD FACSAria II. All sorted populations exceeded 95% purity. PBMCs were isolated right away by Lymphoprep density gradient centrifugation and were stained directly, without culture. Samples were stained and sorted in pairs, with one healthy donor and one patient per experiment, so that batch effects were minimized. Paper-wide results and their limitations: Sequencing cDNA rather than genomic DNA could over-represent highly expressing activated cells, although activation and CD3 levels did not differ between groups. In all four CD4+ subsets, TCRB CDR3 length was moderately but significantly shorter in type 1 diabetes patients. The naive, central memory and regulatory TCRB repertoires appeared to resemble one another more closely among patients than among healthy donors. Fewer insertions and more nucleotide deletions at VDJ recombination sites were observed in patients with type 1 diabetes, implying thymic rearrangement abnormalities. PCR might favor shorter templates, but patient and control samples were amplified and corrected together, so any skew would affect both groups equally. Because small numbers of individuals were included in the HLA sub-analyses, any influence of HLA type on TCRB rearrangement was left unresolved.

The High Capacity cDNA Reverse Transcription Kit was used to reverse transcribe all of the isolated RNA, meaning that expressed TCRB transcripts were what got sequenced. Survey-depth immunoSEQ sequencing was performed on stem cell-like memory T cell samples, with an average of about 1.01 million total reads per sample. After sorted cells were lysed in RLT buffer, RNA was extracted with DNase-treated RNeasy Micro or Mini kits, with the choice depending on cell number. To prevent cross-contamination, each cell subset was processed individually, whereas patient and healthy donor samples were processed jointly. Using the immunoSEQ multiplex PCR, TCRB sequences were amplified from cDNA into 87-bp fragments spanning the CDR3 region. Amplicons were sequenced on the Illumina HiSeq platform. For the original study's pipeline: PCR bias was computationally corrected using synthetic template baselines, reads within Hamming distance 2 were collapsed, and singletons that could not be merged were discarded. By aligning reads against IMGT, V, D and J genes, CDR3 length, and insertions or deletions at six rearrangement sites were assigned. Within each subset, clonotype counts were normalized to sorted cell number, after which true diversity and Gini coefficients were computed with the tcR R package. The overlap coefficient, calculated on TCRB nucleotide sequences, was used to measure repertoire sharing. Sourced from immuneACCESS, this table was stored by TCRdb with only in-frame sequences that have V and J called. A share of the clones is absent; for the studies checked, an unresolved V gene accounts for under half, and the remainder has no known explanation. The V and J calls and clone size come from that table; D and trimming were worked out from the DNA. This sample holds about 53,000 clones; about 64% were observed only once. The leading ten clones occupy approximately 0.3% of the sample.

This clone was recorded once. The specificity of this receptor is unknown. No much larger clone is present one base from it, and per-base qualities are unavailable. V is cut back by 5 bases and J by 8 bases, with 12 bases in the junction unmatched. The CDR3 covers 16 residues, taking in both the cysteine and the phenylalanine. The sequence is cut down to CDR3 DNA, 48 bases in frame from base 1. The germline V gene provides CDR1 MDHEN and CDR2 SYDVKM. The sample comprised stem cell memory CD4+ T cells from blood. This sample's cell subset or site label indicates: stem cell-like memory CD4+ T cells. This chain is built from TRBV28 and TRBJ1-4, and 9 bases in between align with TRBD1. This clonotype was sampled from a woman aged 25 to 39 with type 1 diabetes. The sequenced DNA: TGTGCCAGCAGTGTCCCGGGACAGGGATCGGGAGAAAAACTGTTTTTT. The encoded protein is CASSVPGQGSGEKLFF.